This section outlines one T cell receptor (beta chain) sequence together with its context. Its antigen remains undetermined. No per-base quality is available; no much larger clone lies one base away. This record belongs to a study of a mutant IDH1 vaccine in newly diagnosed glioma (dated by TCRdb to the early 2020s). Broadly, across the study: In the chemotherapy-containing groups, vaccination started alongside temozolomide cycles, whereas in patients who had radiotherapy alone it started 4-6 weeks after radiotherapy. The 32 treated patients were roughly 62% male and 37.5% female, with a mean age of approximately 40 years. Prior to enrollment, patients had been given standard therapy consisting of radiotherapy alone, temozolomide alone, or radiochemotherapy with temozolomide, with the combination given to most patients. Visit V12 was the week-35 safety follow-up and visit V13 was the week-47 end of study. Six visits were used for peripheral blood collection: V03 (baseline), V05, V07, V10, V12 and V13. Longitudinal TCRB deep sequencing was performed for about two dozen treated patients wherever samples were available for exploratory analyses.

The time point label, as the study defines it: week 35, safety follow-up. Each vaccine dose, consisting of 300 ug of a 20-mer mutant IDH1 peptide in Montanide, was administered subcutaneously with topical imiquimod. Eight vaccinations were administered to patients in weeks 1, 3, 5, 7, 11, 15, 19 and 23, corresponding to visits V03 through V10. The donors had newly diagnosed IDH1-mutant astrocytomas of WHO grade 3 or 4 that showed loss of nuclear ATRX. The samples were drawn from NOA16, a multicentre, single-arm, open-label phase I trial in Germany that tested a mutant IDH1 peptide vaccine in humans for the first time. Genomic DNA for TCRB sequencing was isolated from EDTA blood with the DNeasy Blood and Tissue Kit. To prepare the library, the immunoSEQ multiplex PCR assay was applied. The hsTCRB Kit was used according to the manufacturer's protocol to amplify rearranged TCR beta chain sequences. Sequencing of TCRB libraries was carried out on an Illumina MiSeq. Per the original workflow: The proprietary platform of the kit vendor was used for demultiplexing, trimming and gene mapping. TCRdb limited this immuneACCESS table to in-frame rearrangements with V and J called. A share of clones is missing; checked studies link under half to unresolved V genes, and the rest is unexplained. D and trimming were read from the DNA, whereas the V and J calls and clone size are those reported in that table. Present in this sample are about 68,000 clones, almost 85% of which were seen just once. The top ten constitute approximately 12% of the sample.

Deletion took 2 bases off V and 1 base off J, with a span of 14 bases between the germline ends. Taken from cysteine to phenylalanine, the CDR3 has 16 residues. The sequence is cut down to CDR3 DNA, 48 bases in frame from base 1. Looking up the germline V gene yields CDR1 MNHEY and CDR2 SVGAGI. The full study reports these points: The authors noted that analyses of patient blood samples could not be reproduced because of sample limitations. Vaccine-induced immune responses across multiple MHC alleles were detected in 93.3% of patients. Changes in the top peripheral T cell clonotypes picked up by TCRB sequencing did not appear to be linked to pseudoprogression. Selection of PBMC samples for TCRB deep sequencing was based on availability.

This receptor was identified in a man aged 18-30 years with glioma. Rearrangement joined TRBV6-5 to TRBJ1-1; D gene: possibly TRBD1, on 5 matching bases. Sample: PBMCs, taken from a glioma patient whose treatment included an IDH1 peptide vaccine. For the CDR3, the sequence is CASSYGGGRANTEAFF. The DNA sequence is as follows: TGTGCCAGCAGTTACGGGGGAGGCAGGGCGAACACTGAAGCTTTCTTT.